A selection of T cell receptor beta chains follows, all from one sample in a study of synovial regulatory T cells in juvenile arthritis. Generated by immunoSEQ multiplex PCR, the TCRdb table keeps only in-frame clones and is missing some. This sample contains 7,500 to 10,000 clones. Sequenced input: Treg cells from blood. The receptors shown here come from a donor aged 2-35 years with juvenile idiopathic arthritis. CDR3s include the opening cysteine and the closing phenylalanine or tryptophan.

len,v_gene,j_gene,CDR3aa
15,TRBV7-9,TRBJ1-3,CASSFAIYSGNTIYF
14,TRBV28,TRBJ2-7,CASSNPWTGGEQYF
17,TRBV18,TRBJ1-2,CASSLRDRGYANYGYTF
15,TRBV18,TRBJ1-6,CASSPGQGHSSPLHF
14,TRBV4-3,TRBJ2-7,CASSQGLAGDEQYF
14,TRBV18,TRBJ1-1,CASSPDRRRTEAFF
17,TRBV19,TRBJ2-1,CASSMLAGGTSYNEQFF
15,TRBV6-5,TRBJ2-3,CASSPLRDSTDTQYF
14,TRBV6-1,TRBJ1-1,CASRWDRSNTEAFF
14,TRBV15,TRBJ2-7,CATSRELATYEQYF